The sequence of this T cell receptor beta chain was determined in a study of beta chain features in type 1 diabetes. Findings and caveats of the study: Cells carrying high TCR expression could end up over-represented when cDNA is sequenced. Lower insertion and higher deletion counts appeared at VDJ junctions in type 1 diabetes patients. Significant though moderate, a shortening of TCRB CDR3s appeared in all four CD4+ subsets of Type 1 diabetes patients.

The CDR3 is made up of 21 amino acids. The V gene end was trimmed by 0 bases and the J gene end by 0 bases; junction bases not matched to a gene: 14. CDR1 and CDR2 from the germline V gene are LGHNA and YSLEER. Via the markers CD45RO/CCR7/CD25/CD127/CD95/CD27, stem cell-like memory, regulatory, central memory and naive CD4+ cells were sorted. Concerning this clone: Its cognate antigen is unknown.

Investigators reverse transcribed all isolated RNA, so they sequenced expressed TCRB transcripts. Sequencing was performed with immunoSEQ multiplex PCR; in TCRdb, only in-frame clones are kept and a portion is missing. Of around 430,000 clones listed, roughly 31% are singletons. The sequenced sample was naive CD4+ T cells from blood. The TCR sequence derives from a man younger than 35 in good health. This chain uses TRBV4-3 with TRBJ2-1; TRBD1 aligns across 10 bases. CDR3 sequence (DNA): TGCGCCAGCAGCCAAGATTGGGGGACAGGGGCCGTCACGAGCTCCTACAATGAGCAGTTCTTC. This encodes CASSQDWGTGAVTSSYNEQFF.